Sequencing of this TCR beta chain was carried out in a study of T cell changes during pregnancy in multiple sclerosis (dated by TCRdb to the late 2010s). Notes on the research overall: The study looked at changes in the T cell repertoire across pregnancy in women with multiple sclerosis.

The method was the immunoSEQ multiplex PCR assay. The source is immuneACCESS, and TCRdb retained only in-frame sequences with V and J called. Part of the clones is not carried over; for the studies checked, unresolved V genes explain less than half of this, and the remainder is unexplained. The sample table holds 55,000 to 80,000 clones, of which around 93% were seen once. The biggest ten clones account for 3.2% of the sample. Cut back by 4 bases and 0 bases, the V and J ends lie 8 bases apart. Inclusive of the bounding cysteine and phenylalanine, the CDR3 is 13 residues long. The retained sequence is limited to the CDR3, 39 bases, with the frame set at the first base. From a lookup of the germline V gene, CDR1 and CDR2 are SGHRS and YFSETQ. Details on this clone: This receptor's antigen is unknown. Qualities for individual bases were not recorded, and no much larger clone is one base off.

Sample: CD8+ T cells from peripheral blood mononuclear cells, taken in the second trimester of pregnancy. The rearranged chain carries TRBV5-1 and TRBJ2-7; the D gene is unclear. The receptor comes from a female donor with multiple sclerosis, enrolled in a pregnancy study. The bases read TGCGCCAGCAGCATGCAGGCCTCCTACGAGCAGTACTTC. This yields the protein CASSMQASYEQYF.